A few counts support the clone carrying this TCR beta chain. This specimen belongs to a study of blood T cells in healthy people across ages. It was with a sample-barcoded 5' primer and a J-beta primer mix that a second PCR of about 7 to 12 cycles was run. TCRdb ran MiXCR on the 5' RACE reads and lists one entry per CDR3 protein. Of about 1.7 million distinct CDR3 sequences listed, about 28% are singletons. With V trimmed by 8 bases and J by 1 base, 5 bases remained unmatched. This CDR3 comprises 14 residues. Germline lookup yields CDR1 ENHRY and CDR2 SYGVKD. Sequenced: blood. The V gene is TRBV10-3, the J gene TRBJ2-5; 9 bases fit TRBD2. This receptor was taken from a woman aged 25-40 years in good health. The chain's CDR3 is CAIWAGGIQETQYF. In nucleotides, the CDR3 is TGTGCCATCTGGGCGGGAGGGATCCAAGAGACCCAGTACTTC.